The source of this TCR beta chain is a study of blood T cell repertoires in COVID-19. About the research overall: Italy, Spain and the United States were the sources of the convalescent and acute COVID-19 samples.

Germline-derived CDR1 and CDR2 are MNHEY and SVGEGT. After removal of 4 bases from V and 6 bases from J, the junction contained 5 bases not matched to a gene. This CDR3 has 15 residues. Using immunoSEQ multiplex PCR, the repertoire was profiled, and TCRdb retains in-frame clones only, with some absent. The table includes over 150,000 clones, 65% to 85% detected once. The material sequenced was peripheral blood. This rearrangement joins TRBV6-2 or TRBV6-3 to TRBJ2-1; 11 positions match TRBD2. The sequence was obtained from a man aged 65 to 79 with active or convalescent COVID-19. CDR3 sequence: CASSFLGTSGNEQFF. CDR3 sequence (DNA): TGTGCCAGCAGTTTCCTTGGGACTAGCGGCAATGAGCAGTTCTTC.